These 21 T cell receptor beta chains originate from one sample sequenced in a study of cytomegalovirus exposure and HLA in healthy donors. The study ran its PCR with 60 Vbeta and 13 Jbeta primers. Some clones are missing from TCRdb's copy, which holds only in-frame ones; the method was immunoSEQ multiplex PCR. This sample carries 140,000 to 150,000 clones, 75% to 85% of them seen once, and the ten largest clones take around 2.5%. Sequenced: PBMCs. These receptors were collected from a woman between 18 and 30 years old in good health and CMV-seropositive.

The chain is built from TRBV10-3 and TRBJ1-2; no clear D. Germline V gene sequence: CDR1 ENHRY, CDR2 SYGVKD. Between the trimmed V and J ends, which lost 0 bases and 1 base, there was a span of 15 bases. The CDR3 consists of 17 residues. In DNA, the CDR3 is TGTGCCATCAGTGAGTCGGGAGCAACACCATATAACTATGGCTACACCTTC. Translated, it gives CAISESGATPYNYGYTF.

This chain links TRBV29-1 with TRBJ1-1; D gene ambiguous. With 4 bases removed from V and 1 base from J, the gap between germline ends came to 16 bases. Germline CDR1 SQVTM, CDR2 ANQGSEA. The CDR3 sequence is 15 residues long. CDR3 in DNA: TGCAGCGTTGTTGGGCACCGAACCTCGAACACTGAAGCTTTCTTT. Translated, it gives CSVVGHRTSNTEAFF.

This chain links TRBV5-6 with TRBJ2-5, with TRBD2 matching 7 bases. The J call may be incorrect, as the DNA end agrees better with TRBJ2-7. Per the germline V gene, CDR1 is SGHDT and CDR2 is YYEEEE. This CDR3 has 15 residues. CDR3 sequence: CASSSRGGGSYEQYF. CDR3 in DNA: TGTGCCAGCAGCAGCAGAGGCGGGGGCTCCTACGAGCAGTACTTC.

The rearrangement joins TRBV9 to TRBJ1-2; D unresolved. The germline CDR1 and CDR2 sequences are SGDLS and YYNGEE. The CDR3 extends over 16 amino acids. The V and J ends lost 0 bases and 0 bases respectively, with 12 bases between them. The CDR3 loop is CASSVGFGKANYGYTF. The CDR3 coding sequence is TGTGCCAGCAGCGTAGGCTTCGGGAAAGCTAACTATGGCTACACCTTC.

Notes on this clone: The same CDR3 arises from other DNA sequences in this sample as well. This chain joins TRBV5-6 and TRBJ1-1; D is unresolved. The CDR3 spans 13 residues. The ends were cut back, 1 base at V and 1 base at J, with 5 bases in the middle. The germline V gene has CDR1 SGHDT and CDR2 YYEEEE. The CDR3 region is CASSLSRNTEAFF. CDR3 in DNA: TGTGCCAGCAGCTTGTCCAGGAACACTGAAGCTTTCTTT.

This chain connects TRBV7-9 to TRBJ2-7; TRBD2 aligns across 9 bases. This CDR3 region has 16 residues. Trimming at V came to 5 bases and at J to 0 bases, leaving 8 bases not matched to a gene. CDR1 and CDR2 from the germline V gene are SEHNR and FQNEAQ (reference sequence). The CDR3 DNA reads TGTGCCAGCAGCAGCGGGGGGCGGGAGAGCTCCTACGAGCAGTACTTC. Protein: CASSSGGRESSYEQYF.

This clone is a singleton in its sample. The chain couples TRBV7-7 to TRBJ2-7, with D tentatively TRBD2 (6 bases). The V end was cut by 3 bases, the J end by 6 bases, with 15 bases between. There are 14 residues in the CDR3. Germline-derived CDR1 and CDR2 are SSHAT and FNYEAQ (reference sequence). The CDR3 coding sequence is TGTGCCAGCAGCTTGTCTGCCGTGGGGGGCGAGCAGTACTTC. Amino acid sequence: CASSLSAVGGEQYF.

The chain employs TRBV10-1 and TRBJ1-1, with TRBD1 identical over 8 bases. This CDR3 is 13 amino acids long. Germline CDR1 reads WNHNN; CDR2 reads SYGVQD (reference sequence). The V gene end was trimmed by 3 bases and the J gene end by 4 bases; junction bases not matched to a gene: 1. In DNA form, the CDR3 reads TGCGCCAGCAGTGATACAGGGGGCACTGAAGCTTTCTTT. Protein sequence: CASSDTGGTEAFF.

This chain joins TRBV5-4 and TRBJ1-4; D possibly corresponds to TRBD1 (5 bases). CDR1 is SGHNT, CDR2 YYREEE, per germline (reference sequence). The ends were cut back, 3 bases at V and 4 bases at J, with 13 bases in the middle. CDR3 length: 15 amino acids. In nucleotides, the CDR3 is TGTGCCAGCAGCTCCACCGGGGGTTATAATGAAAAACTGTTTTTT. Amino acids: CASSSTGGYNEKLFF.

In nucleotides, the CDR3 is TGTGCCAGCAGTTTGGCCCAGGGGGCATCTGCTAATGAAAAACTGTTTTTT. It is translated as CASSLAQGASANEKLFF. The chain employs TRBV28 and TRBJ1-4; TRBD1 matches 8 bases. The CDR3 has 17 amino acids. Germline CDR1 reads MDHEN; CDR2 reads SYDVKM. Trimming took 3 bases from V and 3 from J; bases not matched to a gene: 9.

The chain employs TRBV9 and TRBJ2-7; tentative D call: TRBD2 (5 bases). The germline gives CDR1 SGDLS, CDR2 YYNGEE. The CDR3 runs to 14 residues. The germline V and J ends were trimmed by 4 bases and 7 bases, with 18 bases remaining between them. CDR3 protein: CASSPPRGMGEQYF. CDR3 DNA: TGTGCCAGCAGCCCCCCCAGAGGGATGGGGGAGCAGTACTTC. Full variable domain (missing parts from reference TRBV9 and TRBJ2-7): DSGVTQTPKHLITATGQRVTLRCSPRSGDLSVYWYQQSLDQGLQFLIQYYNGEERAKGNILERFSAQQFPDLHSELNLSSLELGDSALYFCASSPPRGMGEQYFGPGTRLTVT.

This clone was observed a few times. The chain couples TRBV7-2 to TRBJ2-7; the match to TRBD2 covers 13 bases. The CDR3 sequence is 17 residues long. CDR1 and CDR2 from the germline V gene are SGHTA and FQGNSA. V shed 4 bases, J shed 7 bases, and the junction held 13 bases outside the gene matches. CDR3 sequence: CASSSTSGGSWPGEQYF. CDR3 nucleotides: TGTGCCAGCAGCTCGACTAGCGGGGGGTCATGGCCGGGGGAGCAGTACTTC.

The rearrangement links TRBV14 to TRBJ2-3; 8 bases map to TRBD2. Unmatched junction bases numbered 15, after V lost 4 bases and J lost 3 bases. Germline V gene sequence: CDR1 SGHDN, CDR2 FVKESK. The CDR3 is 18 residues long. CDR3 in DNA: TGTGCCAGCAGCCGGAGGGGTCGGAAGACGGGAGGGACAGATACGCAGTATTTT. Translating it yields CASSRRGRKTGGTDTQYF. The variable domain in full, completed from reference TRBV14 and TRBJ2-3, reads EAGVTQFPSHSVIEKGQTVTLRCDPISGHDNLYWYRRVMGKEIKFLLHFVKESKQDESGMPNNRFLAERTGGTYSTLKVQPAELEDSGVYFCASSRRGRKTGGTDTQYFGPGTRLTVL.

The chain combines TRBV27 with TRBJ1-6, with 8 bases identical to TRBD1. Germline CDR1 MNHEY, CDR2 SMNVEV (reference sequence). Trimming at V came to 4 bases and at J to 7 bases, leaving 12 bases not matched to a gene. The CDR3 is made up of 17 amino acids. The DNA of the CDR3 is TGTGCCAGCAGTTCTCGACAGGGGACCTCTTTAAATTCACCCCTCCACTTT. Translating gives CASSSRQGTSLNSPLHF.

The CDR3 loop reads CASSSDEGIGYGYTF. In DNA form, the CDR3 reads TGCGCCAGCAGCTCCGACGAGGGAATAGGATATGGCTACACCTTC. The chain joins TRBV5-1 to TRBJ1-2; unclear D gene. Germline CDR1 SGHRS, CDR2 YFSETQ. The CDR3 has 15 residues. The V end was cut by 3 bases, the J end by 5 bases, with 17 bases between.

V is TRBV19 and J is TRBJ2-7; 9 bases line up with TRBD1. The CDR3 has 19 amino acids. J was trimmed by 3 bases and V by 0 bases; bases with no gene match: 15. Germline loops: CDR1 LNHDA, CDR2 SQIVND (reference sequence). CDR3 sequence (DNA): TGTGCCAGTAGTATAGAAGGGGGGACCACAGGGGGCGCGAGCTACGAGCAGTACTTC. It codes for CASSIEGGTTGGASYEQYF.

The chain is built from TRBV7-2 and TRBJ2-7; 10 bases match TRBD2. The length of the CDR3 is 15 residues. Trimming removed 6 bases from V and 12 bases from J; junction bases left unmatched: 17. Looked up from germline, CDR1 is SGHTA and CDR2 is FQGNSA. The CDR3 nucleotides read TGTGCCAGCAGGTTTGATAGGACTAGCGGCCGGACTTGGTACTTC. Its protein is CASRFDRTSGRTWYF.

The V gene is TRBV7-2, the J gene TRBJ2-1; no reliable D call. The CDR3 has 12 residues. The germline V gene encodes CDR1 SGHTA and CDR2 FQGNSA. Trimming left V 3 bases short and J 7 bases short, with 7 bases between. The CDR3 spells CASSLSRNEQFF. The DNA for the CDR3 is TGTGCCAGCAGCTTGTCCCGTAATGAGCAGTTCTTC. Combining the CDR3 with reference TRBV7-2 and TRBJ2-1 gives the whole variable domain GAGVSQSPSNKVTEKGKDVELRCDPISGHTALYWYRQSLGQGLEFLIYFQGNSAPDKSGLPSDRFSAERTGGSVSTLTIQRTQQEDSAVYLCASSLSRNEQFFGPGTRLTVL.

The chain is built from TRBV30 and TRBJ2-1; 7 bases align to TRBD2. With V trimmed by 3 bases and J by 5 bases, 7 bases remained unmatched. Germline lookup yields CDR1 GTSNPN and CDR2 SVGIG (reference sequence). The CDR3 runs to 14 residues. CDR3 sequence reads: CAWSVTSVHNEQFF. CDR3 DNA: TGTGCCTGGAGCGTCACTAGCGTCCACAATGAGCAGTTCTTC.

This rearrangement joins TRBV11-3 to TRBJ2-2; 10 bases match TRBD2. The CDR3 is 17 residues long. CDR1 SGHNT and CDR2 YENEEA come from the germline V gene. The ends lost 5 bases at V and 5 bases at J; junction bases unmatched: 11. CDR3 protein: CASSTPPLAGETGELFF. CDR3 DNA sequence: TGTGCCAGCAGCACCCCCCCCCTAGCGGGGGAGACCGGGGAGCTGTTTTTT.

The gene calls are TRBV2 and TRBJ1-4; D gene ambiguous. The germline V and J ends were trimmed by 1 base and 8 bases, with 14 bases remaining between them. The length of the CDR3 is 15 residues. Per germline, CDR1 SNHLY and CDR2 FYNNEI. The DNA for the CDR3 is TGTGCCAGCAGTGAAGGGTTCGAGGCTTTCGAAAAACTGTTTTTT. It codes for CASSEGFEAFEKLFF.